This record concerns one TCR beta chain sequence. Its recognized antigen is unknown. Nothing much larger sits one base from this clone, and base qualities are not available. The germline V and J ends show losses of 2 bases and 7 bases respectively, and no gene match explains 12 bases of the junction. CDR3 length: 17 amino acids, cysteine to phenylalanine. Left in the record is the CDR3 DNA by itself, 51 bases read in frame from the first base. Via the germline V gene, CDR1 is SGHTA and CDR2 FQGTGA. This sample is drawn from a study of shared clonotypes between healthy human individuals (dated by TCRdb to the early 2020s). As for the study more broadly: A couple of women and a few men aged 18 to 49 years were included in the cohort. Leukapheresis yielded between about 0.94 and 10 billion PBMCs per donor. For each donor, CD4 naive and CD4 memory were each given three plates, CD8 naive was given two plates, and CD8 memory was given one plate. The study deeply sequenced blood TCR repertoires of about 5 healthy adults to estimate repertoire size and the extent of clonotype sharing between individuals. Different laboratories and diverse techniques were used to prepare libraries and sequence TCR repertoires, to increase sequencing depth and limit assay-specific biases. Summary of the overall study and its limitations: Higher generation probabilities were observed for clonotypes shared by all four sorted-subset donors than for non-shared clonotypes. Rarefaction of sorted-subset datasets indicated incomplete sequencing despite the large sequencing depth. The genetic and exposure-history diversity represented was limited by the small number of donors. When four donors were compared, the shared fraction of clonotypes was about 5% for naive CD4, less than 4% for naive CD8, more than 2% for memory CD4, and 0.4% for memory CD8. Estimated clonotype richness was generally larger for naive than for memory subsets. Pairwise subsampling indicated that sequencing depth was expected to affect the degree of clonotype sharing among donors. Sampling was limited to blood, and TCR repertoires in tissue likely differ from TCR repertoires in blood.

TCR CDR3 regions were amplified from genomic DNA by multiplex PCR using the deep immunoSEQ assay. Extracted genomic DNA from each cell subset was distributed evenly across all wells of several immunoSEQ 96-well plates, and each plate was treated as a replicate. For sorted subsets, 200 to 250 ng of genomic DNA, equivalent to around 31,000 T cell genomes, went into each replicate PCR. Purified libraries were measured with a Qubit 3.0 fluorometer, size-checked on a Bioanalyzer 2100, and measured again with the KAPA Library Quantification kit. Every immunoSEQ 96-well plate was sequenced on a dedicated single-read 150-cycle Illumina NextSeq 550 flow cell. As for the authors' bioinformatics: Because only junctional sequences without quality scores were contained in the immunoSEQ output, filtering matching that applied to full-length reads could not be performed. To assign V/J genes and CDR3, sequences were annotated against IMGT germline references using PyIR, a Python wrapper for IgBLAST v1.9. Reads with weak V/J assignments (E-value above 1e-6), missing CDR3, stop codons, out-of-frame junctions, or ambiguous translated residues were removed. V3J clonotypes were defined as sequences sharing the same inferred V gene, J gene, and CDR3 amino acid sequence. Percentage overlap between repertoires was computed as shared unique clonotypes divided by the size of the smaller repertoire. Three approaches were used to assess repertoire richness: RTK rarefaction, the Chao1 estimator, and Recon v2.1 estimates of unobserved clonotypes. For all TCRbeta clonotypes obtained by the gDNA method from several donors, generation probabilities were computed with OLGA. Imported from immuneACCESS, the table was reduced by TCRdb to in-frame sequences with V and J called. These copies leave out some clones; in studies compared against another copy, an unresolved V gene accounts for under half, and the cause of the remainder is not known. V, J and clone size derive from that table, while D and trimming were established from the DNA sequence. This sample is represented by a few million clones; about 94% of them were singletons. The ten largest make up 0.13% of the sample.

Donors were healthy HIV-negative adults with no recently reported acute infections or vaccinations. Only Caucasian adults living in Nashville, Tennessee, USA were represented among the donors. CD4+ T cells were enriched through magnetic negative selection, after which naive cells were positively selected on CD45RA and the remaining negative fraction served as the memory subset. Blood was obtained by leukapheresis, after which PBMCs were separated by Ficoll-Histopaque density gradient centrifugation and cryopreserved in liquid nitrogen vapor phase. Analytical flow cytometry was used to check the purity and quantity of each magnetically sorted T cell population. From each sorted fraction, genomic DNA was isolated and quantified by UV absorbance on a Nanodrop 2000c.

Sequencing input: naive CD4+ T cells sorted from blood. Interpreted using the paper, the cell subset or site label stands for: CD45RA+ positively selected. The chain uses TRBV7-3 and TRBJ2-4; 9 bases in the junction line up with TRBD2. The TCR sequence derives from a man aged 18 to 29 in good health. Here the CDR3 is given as CASSLGPAGGFRNIQYF. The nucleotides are TGTGCCAGCAGCTTAGGGCCAGCGGGGGGATTCAGGAACATTCAGTACTTC.